This record covers a single T cell receptor (beta chain). These data come from a study of blood T cell repertoires in COVID-19. Study information: COVID-19 samples collected from the United States, Italy and Spain covered acute and convalescent phases. The cDNA or gDNA used as material had been derived from T cells, B-cell-depleted T cells, or PBMCs.

Patients in Seattle were enrolled during active infection, then followed longitudinally. The method was immunoSEQ multiplex PCR; TCRdb's version includes in-frame clones alone and lacks a portion of them. The profile shows about 400,000 clones, 86% of them singletons. The CDR3 extends over 17 amino acids. Trimming took 4 bases from V and 3 from J; bases not matched to a gene: 9. The germline V gene has CDR1 WSHSY and CDR2 SAAADI. The TCR comes from a woman aged 55 to 70 with COVID-19, enrolled during active disease. Sequenced input: peripheral blood. V and J are TRBV10-2 and TRBJ2-5, with 12 nucleotides matching TRBD2. CDR3 amino acids: CASSGPLAGGGEETQYF. The CDR3 region has the DNA TGCGCCAGCAGTGGCCCACTAGCGGGGGGCGGGGAAGAGACCCAGTACTTC.